The clone carrying this T cell receptor beta chain is categorized as medium-sized (0.01 to 0.1%). This CDR3 is 14 amino acids long. Deletions cut 5 bases from V and 9 bases from J, with 19 bases between. The germline V gene encodes CDR1 LGHDT and CDR2 YNNKEL (reference sequence). This record comes from a study of T cells after yellow fever vaccination. TCRdb re-called the 5' RACE reads with MiXCR, one entry per CDR3 protein. The sample holds several thousand distinct CDR3 sequences, 7.6% seen once. This sequence originates from a man younger than 40 who received the YFV17D yellow fever vaccine. V is TRBV3-1 and J is TRBJ1-2, with TRBD1 as a possible D gene (5 bases). The sequences come from PBMCs, either bulk or a sorted T-cell subset (CD4+, CD8+, memory, or dextramer-sorted; not recorded which), collected 15 days after the yellow fever booster vaccination. The CDR3 sequence is CASSVMVEGNSYTF. As DNA, the CDR3 is TGTGCCAGCAGCGTGATGGTGGAGGGGAATAGCTACACCTTC.